This TCR beta chain was found in a study of blood T cell repertoires in COVID-19. The CDR3 sequence is 18 residues long. Germline CDR1 SGHRS, CDR2 YFSETQ. V lost 4 bases and J lost 1; bases outside the gene matches: 14. Profiling relied on immunoSEQ multiplex PCR, and the TCRdb table lists in-frame clones only, not all of them. This sample has 40,000 to 55,000 clones, with more than 70% found just once. Source material: peripheral blood. This chain links TRBV5-1 with TRBJ1-1; 9 positions match TRBD1. The sequence came from a human donor in a cohort sampled during active COVID-19. DNA for the CDR3: TGCGCCAGCAGCGATCGAATCAGGGACAGGGCTTGGAACACTGAAGCTTTCTTT. Its translation is CASSDRIRDRAWNTEAFF.